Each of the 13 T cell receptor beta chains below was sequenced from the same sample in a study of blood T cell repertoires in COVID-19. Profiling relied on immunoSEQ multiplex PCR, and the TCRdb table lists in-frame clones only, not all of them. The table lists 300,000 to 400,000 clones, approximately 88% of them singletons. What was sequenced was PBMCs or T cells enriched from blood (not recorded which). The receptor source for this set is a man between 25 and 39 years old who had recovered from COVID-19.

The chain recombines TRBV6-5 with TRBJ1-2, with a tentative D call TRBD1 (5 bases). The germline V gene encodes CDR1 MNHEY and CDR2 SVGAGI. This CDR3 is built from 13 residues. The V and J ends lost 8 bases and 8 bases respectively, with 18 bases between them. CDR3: CASDSRQGGGYTF. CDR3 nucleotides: TGTGCCAGCGATAGTCGTCAGGGTGGCGGCTACACCTTC.

In DNA, the CDR3 is TGTGCCAGCAGCCCGGGGGGGTTGGGCTCTGGAAACACCATATATTTT. This encodes CASSPGGLGSGNTIYF. This chain connects TRBV11-2 to TRBJ1-3; D possibly corresponds to TRBD1 (5 bases). The ends were cut back, 5 bases at V and 0 bases at J, with 14 bases in the middle. The CDR3 has 16 residues. Germline CDR1 and CDR2: SGHAT and FQNNGV.

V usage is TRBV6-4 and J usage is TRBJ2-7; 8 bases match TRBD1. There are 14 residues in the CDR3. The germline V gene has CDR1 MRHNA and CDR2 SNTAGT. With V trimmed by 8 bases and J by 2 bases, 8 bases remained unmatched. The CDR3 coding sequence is TGTGCCAGCGGAAGGACAGGGAAGCCCTACGAGCAGTACTTC. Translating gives CASGRTGKPYEQYF.

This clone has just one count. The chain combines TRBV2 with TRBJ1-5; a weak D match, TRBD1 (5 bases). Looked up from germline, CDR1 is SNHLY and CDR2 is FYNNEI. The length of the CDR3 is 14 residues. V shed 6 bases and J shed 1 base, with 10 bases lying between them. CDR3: CASSRQTSNQPQHF. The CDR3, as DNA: TGTGCCAGCAGCCGACAGACGAGCAATCAGCCCCAGCATTTT. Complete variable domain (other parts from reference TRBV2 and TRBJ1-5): EPEVTQTPSHQVTQMGQEVILRCVPISNHLYFYWYRQILGQKVEFLVSFYNNEISEKSEIFDDQFSVERPDGSNFTLKIRSTKLEDSAMYFCASSRQTSNQPQHFGDGTRLSIL.

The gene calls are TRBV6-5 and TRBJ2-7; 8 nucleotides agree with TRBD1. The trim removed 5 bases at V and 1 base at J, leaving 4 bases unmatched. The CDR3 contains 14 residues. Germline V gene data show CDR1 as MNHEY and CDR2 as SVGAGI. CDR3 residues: CASSHGQGSYEQYF. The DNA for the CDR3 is TGTGCCAGCAGTCATGGACAGGGATCCTACGAGCAGTACTTC.

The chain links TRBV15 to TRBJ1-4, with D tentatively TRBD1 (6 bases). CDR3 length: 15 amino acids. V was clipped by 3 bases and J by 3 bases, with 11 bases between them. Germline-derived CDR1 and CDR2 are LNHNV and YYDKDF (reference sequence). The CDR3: CATSSLQGSNEKLFF. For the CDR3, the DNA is TGTGCCACCAGCAGTTTACAGGGATCTAATGAAAAACTGTTTTTT.

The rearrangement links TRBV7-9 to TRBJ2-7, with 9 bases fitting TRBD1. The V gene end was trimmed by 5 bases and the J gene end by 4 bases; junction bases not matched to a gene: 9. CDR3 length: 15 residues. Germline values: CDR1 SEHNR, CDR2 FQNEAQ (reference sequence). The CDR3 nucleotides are TGTGCCAGCAGCATCCTCGGGACAGGGATTTACGAGCAGTACTTC. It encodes CASSILGTGIYEQYF. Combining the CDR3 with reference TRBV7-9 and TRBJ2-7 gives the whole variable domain DTGVSQNPRHKITKRGQNVTFRCDPISEHNRLYWYRQTLGQGPEFLTYFQNEAQLEKSRLLSDRFSAERPKGSFSTLEIQRTEQGDSAMYLCASSILGTGIYEQYFGPGTRLTVT.

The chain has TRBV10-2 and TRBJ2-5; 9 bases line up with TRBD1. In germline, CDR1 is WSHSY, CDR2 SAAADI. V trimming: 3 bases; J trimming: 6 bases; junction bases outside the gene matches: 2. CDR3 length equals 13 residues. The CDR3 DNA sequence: TGCGCCAGCAGTGACGGGACAGGGCAGACCCAGTACTTC. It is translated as CASSDGTGQTQYF.

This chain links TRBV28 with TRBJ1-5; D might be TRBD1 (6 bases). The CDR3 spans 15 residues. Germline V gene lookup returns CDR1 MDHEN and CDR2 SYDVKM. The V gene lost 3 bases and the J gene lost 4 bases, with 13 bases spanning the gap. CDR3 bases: TGTGCCAGCAGTTTCGGACAGAGACTTAATCAGCCCCAGCATTTT. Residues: CASSFGQRLNQPQHF.

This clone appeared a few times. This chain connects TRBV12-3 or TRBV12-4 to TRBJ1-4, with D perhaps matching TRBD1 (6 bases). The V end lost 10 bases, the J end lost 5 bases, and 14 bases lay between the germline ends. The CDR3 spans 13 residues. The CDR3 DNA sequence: TGTGCCACTGGGGACACCAACAATGAAAAACTGTTTTTT. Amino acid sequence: CATGDTNNEKLFF.

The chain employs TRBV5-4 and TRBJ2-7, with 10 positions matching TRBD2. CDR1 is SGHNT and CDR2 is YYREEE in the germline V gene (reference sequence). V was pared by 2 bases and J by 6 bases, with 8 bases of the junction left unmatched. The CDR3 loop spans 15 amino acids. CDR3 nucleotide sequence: TGTGCCAGCAGCTTCGGGGGGACTAGCGTCGTCGAGCAGTACTTC. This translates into CASSFGGTSVVEQYF. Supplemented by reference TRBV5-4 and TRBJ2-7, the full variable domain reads ETGVTQSPTHLIKTRGQQVTLRCSSQSGHNTVSWYQQALGQGPQFIFQYYREEENGRGNFPPRFSGLQFPNYSSELNVNALELDDSALYLCASSFGGTSVVEQYFGPGTRLTVT.

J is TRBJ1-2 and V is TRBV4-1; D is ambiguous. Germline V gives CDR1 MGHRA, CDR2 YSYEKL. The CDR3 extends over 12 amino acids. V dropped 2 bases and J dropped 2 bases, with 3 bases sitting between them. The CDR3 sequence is CASSQQNYGYTF. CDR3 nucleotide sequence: TGCGCCAGCAGCCAACAGAACTATGGCTACACCTTC.

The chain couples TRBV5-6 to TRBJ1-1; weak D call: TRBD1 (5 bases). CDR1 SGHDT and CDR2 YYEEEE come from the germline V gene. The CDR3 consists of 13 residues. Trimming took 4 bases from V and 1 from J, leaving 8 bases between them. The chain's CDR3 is CASSDDRNTEAFF. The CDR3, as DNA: TGTGCCAGCAGCGACGACAGGAACACTGAAGCTTTCTTT.